The 24 T cell receptor beta chains below were found in one sample sequenced in a study of shared clonotypes between healthy human individuals. TCRdb's table, derived via immunoSEQ multiplex PCR, lists solely in-frame clones and lacks some. The table includes some 2,400,000 clones, more than 90% detected once. Sequenced material: naive CD4+ T cells sorted from blood. Stated subset: CD45RA+ positively selected. These receptors were collected from a man between 18 and 35 years old in good health.

This chain uses TRBV30 with TRBJ2-5, with D perhaps assigned TRBD1 or TRBD2 (5 bases each). This CDR3 comprises 15 residues. CDR1 is GTSNPN, CDR2 SVGIG, per germline (reference sequence). V was pared by 0 bases and J by 1 base, with 12 bases between. The CDR3: CAWSVSRGAQETQYF. Written as DNA, the CDR3 is TGTGCCTGGAGTGTATCGAGGGGAGCCCAAGAGACCCAGTACTTC.

The gene calls are TRBV6-6 and TRBJ2-3; possibly TRBD1 for D (6 bases). Trimming shortened V by 7 bases and J by 3 bases, and 8 bases separated the two germline ends. This CDR3 region has 12 residues. The germline CDR1 and CDR2 sequences are MNHNY and SVGAGI (reference sequence). CDR3 residues: CASNRGTDTQYF. The CDR3 nucleotides are TGTGCCAGCAATAGGGGGACAGATACGCAGTATTTT.

This clone occurred a few times. Other DNA sequences within the sample encode an identical CDR3. The chain employs TRBV2 and TRBJ1-1; D is undetermined. This CDR3 contains 13 residues. The germline V gene has CDR1 SNHLY and CDR2 FYNNEI. V gave up 4 bases and J gave up 1 base, with 7 bases separating them. Here the CDR3 DNA reads TGTGCCAGCAGTGTTGGGCCGAACACTGAAGCTTTCTTT. Residues: CASSVGPNTEAFF.

This rearrangement joins TRBV6-5 to TRBJ2-2; D is possibly TRBD1 (6 bases). Trimming left V 11 bases short and J 7 bases short, with 14 bases between. Looked up from germline, CDR1 is MNHEY and CDR2 is SVGAGI. The CDR3 has 12 residues. CDR3 DNA: TGTGCCGCCCGAAGGGGGAGCGGGGAGCTGTTTTTT. Residues: CAARRGSGELFF.

This sequence joins TRBV5-1 and TRBJ2-7; no clear D. This CDR3 has 15 residues. Germline-derived CDR1 and CDR2 are SGHRS and YFSETQ. Trimming removed 4 bases at V and 1 base at J, with 15 bases between. The CDR3 is CASSRTPQQSYEQYF. The CDR3 DNA sequence: TGCGCCAGCAGCCGAACCCCCCAACAATCCTACGAGCAGTACTTC.

J is TRBJ2-2 and V is TRBV5-1; D remains ambiguous. CDR1 SGHRS and CDR2 YFSETQ come from the germline V gene. The CDR3 runs to 15 residues. V lost 0 bases, J lost 0 bases, and 6 bases lay in between. CDR3 DNA sequence: TGCGCCAGCAGCTTGGGCCACGCGAACACCGGGGAGCTGTTTTTT. This codes for CASSLGHANTGELFF.

Points on this clone: The sample holds other DNA sequences that translate to the same CDR3. This chain connects TRBV28 to TRBJ1-2, with a tentative D call TRBD1 (5 bases). Trimming cost V 5 bases and J 2 bases, with 9 bases left between them. Germline V gene sequence: CDR1 MDHEN, CDR2 SYDVKM. The CDR3 has 13 residues. CDR3 nucleotides: TGTGCCAGCAGTCCGCCAGGGAACTATGGCTACACCTTC. Translated: CASSPPGNYGYTF.

The genes are TRBV4-3 and TRBJ1-2; D is undetermined. CDR3 length equals 14 residues. The germline V gene has CDR1 LGHNA and CDR2 YSLEER. Trimming took off 0 bases at V and 7 bases at J, with 12 bases between the two ends. This CDR3 is CASSQEIGRVGYTF. Written as DNA, the CDR3 is TGCGCCAGCAGCCAAGAGATTGGGCGGGTTGGCTACACCTTC.

The chain employs TRBV7-9 and TRBJ1-4; D might be TRBD1 (5 bases). Trimming stripped 0 bases from V and 17 bases from J, with 19 bases between. Germline values: CDR1 SEHNR, CDR2 FQNEAQ (reference sequence). The CDR3 consists of 14 residues. CDR3 in DNA: TGTGCCAGCAGCTTAGCTAAAAAAACAGGCCACCTTTTTTTT. This codes for CASSLAKKTGHLFF.

V and J are TRBV18 and TRBJ2-7; D is possibly TRBD2 (5 bases). CDR1 and CDR2 from the germline V gene are KGHSH and LQKENI. V dropped 1 base and J dropped 2 bases, with 12 bases sitting between them. The CDR3 sequence is 15 residues long. CDR3 nucleotides: TGTGCCAGCTCACCACGAGAAGGGAGCGCCTACGAGCAGTACTTC. Its protein is CASSPREGSAYEQYF.

This chain connects TRBV9 to TRBJ2-7; 11 bases fit TRBD2. The V and J ends lost 0 bases and 9 bases, in that order; junction bases with no gene match: 14. Germline values: CDR1 SGDLS, CDR2 YYNGEE. The CDR3 length is 17 residues. The CDR3 DNA sequence: TGTGCCAGCAGCGTAGGTCCAGCGGGACTAGCGGAGGACGGGCAGTACTTC. Its translation is CASSVGPAGLAEDGQYF.

The CDR3 loop reads CATSRTSADSSYNSPLHF. Written as DNA, the CDR3 is TGTGCCACCAGCAGAACCAGCGCCGATAGCTCCTATAATTCACCCCTCCACTTT. The J gene is TRBJ1-6, the V gene TRBV15; no definite D call. The CDR3 has 18 residues. The germline CDR1 and CDR2 sequences are LNHNV and YYDKDF (reference sequence). V was trimmed by 2 bases and J by 0 bases, leaving 14 bases between them. Based on the CDR3 plus reference TRBV15 and TRBJ1-6, the full variable domain is DAMVIQNPRYQVTQFGKPVTLSCSQTLNHNVMYWYQQKSSQAPKLLFHYYDKDFNNEADTPDNFQSRRPNTSFCFLDIRSPGLGDTAMYLCATSRTSADSSYNSPLHFGNGTRLTVT.

The chain has TRBV18 and TRBJ2-7; 11 nucleotides line up with TRBD1. The trim removed 2 bases at V and 5 bases at J, leaving 5 bases unmatched. Germline V gives CDR1 KGHSH, CDR2 LQKENI. The CDR3 is 15 amino acids. In DNA form, the CDR3 reads TGTGCCAGCTCACCAGGGACAGGGGGACATCACGAGCAGTACTTC. Translating it yields CASSPGTGGHHEQYF.

The chain has TRBV7-6 and TRBJ2-5; D might be TRBD1 or TRBD2, each matching 6 bases. The germline V gene encodes CDR1 SGHVS and CDR2 FNYEAQ. The CDR3 has 12 amino acids. The ends were cut back, 8 bases at V and 3 bases at J, with 10 bases in the middle. The CDR3 spells CASGGLKETQYF. The CDR3 nucleotides are TGTGCCAGCGGGGGGCTAAAAGAGACCCAGTACTTC.

This chain joins TRBV2 and TRBJ2-7, with 10 bases aligning to TRBD2. Germline V gene data show CDR1 as SNHLY and CDR2 as FYNNEI. This CDR3 contains 14 residues. Trimming cost V 10 bases and J 5 bases; bases outside gene matches: 11. The CDR3 sequence: CANGKAGGPHEQYF. CDR3 sequence (DNA): TGTGCCAACGGGAAAGCGGGAGGGCCCCACGAGCAGTACTTC. Together with reference TRBV2 and TRBJ2-7, the CDR3 gives the full variable domain: EPEVTQTPSHQVTQMGQEVILRCVPISNHLYFYWYRQILGQKVEFLVSFYNNEISEKSEIFDDQFSVERPDGSNFTLKIRSTKLEDSAMYFCANGKAGGPHEQYFGPGTRLTVT.

This chain uses TRBV19 with TRBJ1-5, with 7 bases lining up with TRBD1. The CDR3 is 15 residues long. Germline assignment: CDR1 LNHDA and CDR2 SQIVND (reference sequence). Trimming at V came to 6 bases and at J to 3 bases, leaving 8 bases not matched to a gene. DNA of the CDR3: TGTGCCAGTAGCTCGACAGGGATACCCAATCAGCCCCAGCATTTT. The encoded protein is CASSSTGIPNQPQHF.

J is TRBJ1-5 and V is TRBV7-2; unclear D gene. Germline V CDR1 and CDR2: SGHTA, FQGNSA. V was trimmed by 2 bases and J by 2 bases, leaving 7 bases between them. The CDR3 runs 14 residues. The CDR3 is CASSLYQGNQPQHF. The CDR3 region has the DNA TGTGCCAGCAGCTTATACCAGGGCAATCAGCCCCAGCATTTT.

Comment on this clone: This sample includes further DNA sequences coding for the same CDR3. This chain connects TRBV9 to TRBJ1-1; no firm D call. In germline, CDR1 is SGDLS, CDR2 YYNGEE. Trimming shortened V by 2 bases and J by 0 bases, and 8 bases separated the two germline ends. The CDR3 has 14 residues. In DNA, the CDR3 is TGTGCCAGCAGCGTCTCCACAGTGAACACTGAAGCTTTCTTT. Translating it yields CASSVSTVNTEAFF.

The chain uses TRBV14 and TRBJ1-1; a possible D gene is TRBD1 (6 bases). The V gene's germline CDR1 is SGHDN and CDR2 FVKESK. This CDR3 has 17 amino acids. The V end was cut by 2 bases, the J end by 0 bases, with 16 bases between. CDR3 region: CASSQYGGRGMNTEAFF. CDR3 DNA: TGTGCCAGCAGCCAATATGGGGGCCGGGGTATGAACACTGAAGCTTTCTTT.

The rearrangement links TRBV29-1 to TRBJ2-7, with D perhaps matching TRBD1 (5 bases). Trimming removed 1 base at V and 4 bases at J, with 11 bases between. Germline CDR1 reads SQVTM; CDR2 reads ANQGSEA. CDR3 length equals 13 residues. Here the CDR3 reads CSVEGQGIYEQYF. The CDR3 DNA is TGCAGCGTTGAAGGGCAGGGAATTTACGAGCAGTACTTC.

The chain has TRBV10-1 and TRBJ2-2; no reliable D call. Germline assignment: CDR1 WNHNN and CDR2 SYGVQD (reference sequence). The CDR3 has 13 residues. The V and J ends lost 5 bases and 4 bases respectively, with 8 bases between them. CDR3 amino acids: CASSRHSTGELFF. CDR3 sequence (DNA): TGCGCCAGCAGTAGACATAGCACCGGGGAGCTGTTTTTT.

V gene TRBV19 combines with J gene TRBJ1-1, with D unresolved. V was clipped by 9 bases and J by 2 bases, with 13 bases between them. CDR1 and CDR2 from the germline V gene are LNHDA and SQIVND (reference sequence). This CDR3 region has 13 residues. In DNA, the CDR3 is TGTGCCAGCGCAGGACGGATAAACACTGAAGCTTTCTTT. This gives the protein CASAGRINTEAFF.

This clone was picked up one time. The V and J genes are TRBV28 and TRBJ1-1; 7 nucleotides match TRBD1. With 9 bases clipped from V and 5 bases from J, the junction kept 9 bases outside the gene matches. The CDR3 loop spans 13 amino acids. CDR1 MDHEN and CDR2 SYDVKM come from the germline V gene. The CDR3 DNA reads TGTGCCAGTCTCAGGGGGGATAGAACTGAAGCTTTCTTT. Residues: CASLRGDRTEAFF. Full variable domain (missing parts from reference TRBV28 and TRBJ1-1): DVKVTQSSRYLVKRTGEKVFLECVQDMDHENMFWYRQDPGLGLRLIYFSYDVKMKEKGDIPEGYSVSREKKERFSLILESASTNQTSMYLCASLRGDRTEAFFGQGTRLTVV.

CDR3 nucleotide sequence: TGTGCCAGCAGCCCTCAGACCCCAGCTGGGCAGTTCTTC. It encodes CASSPQTPAGQFF. The chain uses TRBV7-9 and TRBJ2-1, with D unresolved. This CDR3 comprises 13 residues. Between the trimmed V and J ends, which lost 5 bases and 12 bases, there was a span of 17 bases. Germline CDR1 reads SEHNR; CDR2 reads FQNEAQ (reference sequence).